Given below is one T cell receptor (beta chain) in context. Antigen unknown. The CDR3 contains 15 residues. CDR1 is SGHVS and CDR2 is FQNEAQ in the germline V gene. The ends were cut back, 5 bases at V and 5 bases at J, with 16 bases in the middle. This sample was included in a study of beta chain features in type 1 diabetes. Study-level findings and limits: A pattern of fewer insertions and more deletions at VDJ junctions was seen in type 1 diabetes patients. All four CD4+ subsets of Type 1 diabetes patients contained TCRB CDR3s that were moderately but significantly shorter. Sampled from patients, naive, central memory and Treg TCRB repertoires appeared more similar than those sampled from healthy donors.

The study reverse transcribed the entire isolated RNA, so it sequenced expressed TCRB transcripts. Clones were read by immunoSEQ multiplex PCR, and TCRdb kept only the in-frame ones, dropping some. The sample has around 130,000 clones, roughly 10% seen once; the top ten hold 0.65% to 0.75%. By way of CD45RO/CCR7/CD25/CD127/CD95/CD27, the CD4+ regulatory, stem cell-like memory, central memory and naive cells were sorted. The specimen was central memory CD4+ T cells from blood. The rearrangement uses TRBV7-8 and TRBJ1-5; TRBD1 might be the D (6 bases). The TCR comes from a man aged 30 to 39 with type 1 diabetes. CDR3 DNA: TGTGCCAGCAGCCCCGCTACAGGGTCGGATCAGCCCCAGCATTTT. It codes for CASSPATGSDQPQHF.